This TCR beta chain was observed in a study of T-cell memory formation after mild COVID-19. Germline lookup yields CDR1 DFQATT and CDR2 SNEGSKA (reference sequence). This CDR3 region has 12 residues. V was cut by 7 bases and J by 0 bases, with 9 bases left in between. Concerning this clonotype itself: The antigen is undetermined.

Findings and caveats of the study: CD4+ contracting clones lay mainly in CM and EM, CD8+ ones in EMRA. There were some responding clones in pre-infection memory, which suggested that cross-reactive memory had joined. SARS-CoV-2 specificity was not confirmed for second-wave clones peaking on day 37.

cDNA libraries for TCR alpha and TCR beta, carrying sample barcodes and UMIs, came from 5'RACE with constant-segment primers. TCRdb processed the 5' RACE reads anew with MiXCR; each CDR3 protein has one entry. The table has about 470,000 distinct CDR3 sequences, roughly 25% seen once. This TCR derives from an adult woman who had mild COVID-19 (a few samples of this study predate the infection). Cell type and time point are not known. Material: PBMCs or a T cell subset sorted from them (not recorded which). The rearrangement links TRBV20-1 to TRBJ1-2; D call uncertain. CDR3 sequence: CSGGAPNYGYTF. The CDR3 DNA follows: TGCAGTGGGGGAGCCCCTAACTATGGCTACACCTTC.